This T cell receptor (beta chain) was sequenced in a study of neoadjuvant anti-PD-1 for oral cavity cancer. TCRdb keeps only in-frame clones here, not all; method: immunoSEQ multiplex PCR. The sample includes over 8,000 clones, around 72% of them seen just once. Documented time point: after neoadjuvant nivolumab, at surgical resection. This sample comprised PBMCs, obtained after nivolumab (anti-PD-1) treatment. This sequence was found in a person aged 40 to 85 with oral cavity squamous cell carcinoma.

The chain's CDR3 is CASSSSGSGVSYEQYF. In nucleotides, the CDR3 is TGCGCCAGCAGCTCATCAGGGTCAGGGGTCTCCTACGAGCAGTACTTC. The V and J genes are TRBV4-1 and TRBJ2-7; D might be TRBD1 (6 bases). Looked up from germline, CDR1 is MGHRA and CDR2 is YSYEKL. The CDR3 sequence is 16 residues long. V was trimmed by 5 bases and J by 0 bases, leaving 17 bases between them.